This record concerns one T cell receptor beta chain sequence. These data are taken from a study of blood T cell repertoires in COVID-19. At the level of the study: Samples taken during acute and convalescent COVID-19 were collected in the United States, Italy and Spain. Sample material is recorded as cDNA or gDNA derived from T cells, B-cell-depleted T cells, or PBMCs.

Germline V gene lookup returns CDR1 LGHDT and CDR2 YNNKEL (reference sequence). The ends lost 5 bases at V and 0 bases at J; junction bases unmatched: 4. The CDR3 is 18 residues long. In the authors' workflow: The assay estimated nucleated cells by amplifying reference gene primers. This table comes from immunoSEQ multiplex PCR, and its TCRdb copy is limited to in-frame clones, with some not included. V and J calls and clone size are copied from that table; D and trimming were computed from the DNA. The sample holds 250,000 to 300,000 clones, 81% seen once. The receptor was isolated from a woman in her sixties or seventies with active or convalescent COVID-19. Sequencing was performed on peripheral blood. The J gene is TRBJ2-6, the V gene TRBV3-1 (or the pseudogene TRBV3-2); 13 nucleotides match TRBD2. This CDR3 reads CASSRTSGGYSGANVLTF. Here the CDR3 DNA reads TGTGCCAGCAGCAGGACTAGCGGGGGCTACTCTGGGGCCAACGTCCTGACTTTC.